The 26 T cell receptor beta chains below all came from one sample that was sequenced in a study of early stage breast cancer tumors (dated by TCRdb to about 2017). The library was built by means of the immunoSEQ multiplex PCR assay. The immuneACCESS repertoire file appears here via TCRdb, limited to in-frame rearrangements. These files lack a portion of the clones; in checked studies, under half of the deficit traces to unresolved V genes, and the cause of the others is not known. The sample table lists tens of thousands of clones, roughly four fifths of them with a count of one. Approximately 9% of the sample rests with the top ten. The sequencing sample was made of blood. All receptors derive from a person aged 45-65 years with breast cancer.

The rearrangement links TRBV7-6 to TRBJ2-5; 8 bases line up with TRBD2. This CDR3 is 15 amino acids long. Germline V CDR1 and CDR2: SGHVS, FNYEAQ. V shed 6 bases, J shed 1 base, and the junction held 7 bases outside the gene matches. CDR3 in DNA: TGTGCCAGCAGATTCGGGGGGGGCGGCCAAGAGACCCAGTACTTC. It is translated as CASRFGGGGQETQYF.

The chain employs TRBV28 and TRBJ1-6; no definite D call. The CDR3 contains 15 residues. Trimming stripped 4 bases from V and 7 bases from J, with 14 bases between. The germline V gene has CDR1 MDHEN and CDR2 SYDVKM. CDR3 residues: CASSSIGVANSPLHF. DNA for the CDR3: TGTGCCAGCAGTTCCATTGGGGTAGCCAATTCACCCCTCCACTTT. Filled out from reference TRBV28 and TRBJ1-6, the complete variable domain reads DVKVTQSSRYLVKRTGEKVFLECVQDMDHENMFWYRQDPGLGLRLIYFSYDVKMKEKGDIPEGYSVSREKKERFSLILESASTNQTSMYLCASSSIGVANSPLHFGNGTRLTVT.

The CDR3 DNA sequence: TGTGCCAGCAGACCGACAGGGGGCGGTCAGCAAGAGACCCAGTACTTC. It encodes CASRPTGGGQQETQYF. V and J are TRBV2 and TRBJ2-5; TRBD1 agrees at 10 bases. CDR3 size: 16 residues. V lost 6 bases to trimming and J lost 2 bases; unmatched junction nucleotides: 9. The germline CDR1 and CDR2 sequences are SNHLY and FYNNEI.

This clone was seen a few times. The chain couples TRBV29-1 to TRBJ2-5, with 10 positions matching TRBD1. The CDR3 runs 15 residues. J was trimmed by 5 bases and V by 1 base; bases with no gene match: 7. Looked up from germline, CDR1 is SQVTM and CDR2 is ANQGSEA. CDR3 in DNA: TGCAGCGTTGAAGCCGACAGGGGGCGCACGGAGACCCAGTACTTC. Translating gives CSVEADRGRTETQYF.

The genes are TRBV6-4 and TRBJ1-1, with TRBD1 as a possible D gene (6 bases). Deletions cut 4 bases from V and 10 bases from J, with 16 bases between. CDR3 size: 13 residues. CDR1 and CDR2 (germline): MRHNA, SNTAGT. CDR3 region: CASSATQQGTAFF. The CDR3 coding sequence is TGTGCCAGCAGTGCCACCCAACAGGGTACAGCTTTCTTT.

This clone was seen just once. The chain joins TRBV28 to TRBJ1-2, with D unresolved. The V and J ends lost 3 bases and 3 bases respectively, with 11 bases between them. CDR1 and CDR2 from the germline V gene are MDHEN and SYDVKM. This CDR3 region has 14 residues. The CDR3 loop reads CASSFGQVDYGYTF. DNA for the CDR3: TGTGCCAGCAGTTTCGGGCAGGTAGACTATGGCTACACCTTC.

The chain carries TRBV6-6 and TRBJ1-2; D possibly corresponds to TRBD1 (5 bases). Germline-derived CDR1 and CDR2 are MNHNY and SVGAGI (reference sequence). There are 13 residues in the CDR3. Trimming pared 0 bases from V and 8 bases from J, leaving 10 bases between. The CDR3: CASSYSGEEGYTF. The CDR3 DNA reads TGTGCCAGCAGTTACTCAGGGGAAGAAGGCTACACCTTC.

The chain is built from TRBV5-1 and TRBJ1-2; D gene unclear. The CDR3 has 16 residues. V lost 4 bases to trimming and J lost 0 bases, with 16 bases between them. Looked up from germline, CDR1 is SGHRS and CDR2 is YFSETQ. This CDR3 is CASSPGSGGTNYGYTF. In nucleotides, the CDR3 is TGCGCCAGCAGCCCCGGATCGGGAGGGACTAACTATGGCTACACCTTC.

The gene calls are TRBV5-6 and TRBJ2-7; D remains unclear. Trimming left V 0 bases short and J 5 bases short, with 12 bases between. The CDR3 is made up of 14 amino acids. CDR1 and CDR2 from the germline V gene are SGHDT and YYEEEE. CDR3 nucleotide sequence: TGTGCCAGCAGCTTGGGAGCGCCTACTAACGAGCAGTACTTC. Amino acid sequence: CASSLGAPTNEQYF.

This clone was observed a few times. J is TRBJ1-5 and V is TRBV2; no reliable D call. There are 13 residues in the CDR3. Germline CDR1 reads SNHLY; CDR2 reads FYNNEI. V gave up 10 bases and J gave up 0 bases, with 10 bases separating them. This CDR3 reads CATARDSNQPQHF. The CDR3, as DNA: TGTGCCACCGCAAGGGATAGCAATCAGCCCCAGCATTTT.

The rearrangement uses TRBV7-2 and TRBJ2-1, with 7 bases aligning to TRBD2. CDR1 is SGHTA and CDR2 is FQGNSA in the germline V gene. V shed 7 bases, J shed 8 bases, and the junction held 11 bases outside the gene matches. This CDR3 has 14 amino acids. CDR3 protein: CASTRRGSTDEQFF. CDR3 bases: TGTGCCAGCACCCGTCGCGGGAGTACGGATGAGCAGTTCTTC.

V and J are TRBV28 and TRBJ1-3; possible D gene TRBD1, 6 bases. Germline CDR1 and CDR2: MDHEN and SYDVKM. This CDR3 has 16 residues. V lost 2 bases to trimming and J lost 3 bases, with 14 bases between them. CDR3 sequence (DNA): TGTGCCAGCAGTTTAGGTGGGGGGCCTTATGGAAACACCATATATTTT. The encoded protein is CASSLGGGPYGNTIYF.

This chain's CDR3 is CAISESGQGGKNIQYF. CDR3 in DNA: TGTGCCATCAGTGAGTCCGGACAGGGGGGCAAAAACATTCAGTACTTC. The chain employs TRBV10-3 and TRBJ2-4; 10 nucleotides match TRBD1. J gave up 3 bases and V 0 bases, and 2 bases lay outside the gene matches. The CDR3 is made up of 16 amino acids. Germline-derived CDR1 and CDR2 are ENHRY and SYGVKD.

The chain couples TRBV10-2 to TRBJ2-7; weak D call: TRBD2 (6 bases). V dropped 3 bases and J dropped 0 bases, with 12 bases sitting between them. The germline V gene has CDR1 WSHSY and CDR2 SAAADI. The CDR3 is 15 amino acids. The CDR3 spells CASSDATSRSYEQYF. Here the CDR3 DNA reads TGCGCCAGCAGTGATGCAACTAGCCGCTCCTACGAGCAGTACTTC.

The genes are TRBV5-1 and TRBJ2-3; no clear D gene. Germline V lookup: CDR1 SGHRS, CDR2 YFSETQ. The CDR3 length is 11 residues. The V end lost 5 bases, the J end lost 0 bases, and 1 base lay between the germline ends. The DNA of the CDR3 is TGCGCCAGCAGGAGCACAGATACGCAGTATTTT. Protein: CASRSTDTQYF.

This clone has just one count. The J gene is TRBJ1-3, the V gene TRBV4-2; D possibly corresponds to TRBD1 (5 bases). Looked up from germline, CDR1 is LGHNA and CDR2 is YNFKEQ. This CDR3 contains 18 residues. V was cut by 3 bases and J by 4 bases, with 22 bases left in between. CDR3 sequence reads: CASSQERTGLRGGNTIYF. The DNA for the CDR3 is TGTGCCAGCAGCCAGGAACGTACCGGACTGAGGGGCGGAAACACCATATATTTT.

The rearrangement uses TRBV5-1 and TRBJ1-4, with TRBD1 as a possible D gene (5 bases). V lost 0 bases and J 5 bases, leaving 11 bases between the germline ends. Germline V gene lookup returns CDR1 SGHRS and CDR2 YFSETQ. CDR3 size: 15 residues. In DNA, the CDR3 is TGCGCCAGCAGCTTGGGATCAGGGCAGAATGAAAAACTGTTTTTT. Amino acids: CASSLGSGQNEKLFF.

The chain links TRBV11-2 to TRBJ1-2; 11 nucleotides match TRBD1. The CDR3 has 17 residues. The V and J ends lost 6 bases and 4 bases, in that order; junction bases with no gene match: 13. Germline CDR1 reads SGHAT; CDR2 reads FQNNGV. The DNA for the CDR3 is TGTGCCAGCAGGTTGTCCGGGACAGGGGGTTCTAGCTATGGCTACACCTTC. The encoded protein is CASRLSGTGGSSYGYTF.

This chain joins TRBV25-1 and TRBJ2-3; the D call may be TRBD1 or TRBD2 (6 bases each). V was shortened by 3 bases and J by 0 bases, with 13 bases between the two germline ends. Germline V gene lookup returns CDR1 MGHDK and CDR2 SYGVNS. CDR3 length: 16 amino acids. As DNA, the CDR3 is TGTGCCAGCAGTGAGGATAAGGGGGGAAGCACAGATACGCAGTATTTT. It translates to CASSEDKGGSTDTQYF.

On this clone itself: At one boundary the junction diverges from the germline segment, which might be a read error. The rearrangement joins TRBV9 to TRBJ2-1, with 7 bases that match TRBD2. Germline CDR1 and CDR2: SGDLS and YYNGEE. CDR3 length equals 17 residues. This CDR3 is CASSVGPAGVQSNEQFF. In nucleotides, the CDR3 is TGTGCAAGCAGCGTAGGGCCCGCGGGAGTGCAGTCCAATGAGCAGTTCTTC. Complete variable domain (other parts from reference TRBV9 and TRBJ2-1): DSGVTQTPKHLITATGQRVTLRCSPRSGDLSVYWYQQSLDQGLQFLIQYYNGEERAKGNILERFSAQQFPDLHSELNLSSLELGDSALYFCASSVGPAGVQSNEQFFGPGTRLTVL.

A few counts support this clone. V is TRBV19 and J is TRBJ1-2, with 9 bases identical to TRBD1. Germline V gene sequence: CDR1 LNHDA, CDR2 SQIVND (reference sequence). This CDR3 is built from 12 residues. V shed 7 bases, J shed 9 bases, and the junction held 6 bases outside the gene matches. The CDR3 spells CASNGGQGSYTF. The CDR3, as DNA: TGTGCCAGTAACGGGGGACAGGGCAGCTACACCTTC.

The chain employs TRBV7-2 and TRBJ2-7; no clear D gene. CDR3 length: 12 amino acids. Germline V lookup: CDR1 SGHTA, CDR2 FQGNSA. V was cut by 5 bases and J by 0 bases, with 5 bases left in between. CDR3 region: CASSASSYEQYF. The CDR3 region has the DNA TGTGCCAGCAGCGCAAGCTCCTACGAGCAGTACTTC.

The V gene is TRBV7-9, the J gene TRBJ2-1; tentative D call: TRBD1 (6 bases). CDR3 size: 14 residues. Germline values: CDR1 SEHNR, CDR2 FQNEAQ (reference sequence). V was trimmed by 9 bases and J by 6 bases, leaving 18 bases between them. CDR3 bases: TGTGCCAGAACCGGGACAACCGACTTCAATGAGCAGTTCTTC. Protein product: CARTGTTDFNEQFF.

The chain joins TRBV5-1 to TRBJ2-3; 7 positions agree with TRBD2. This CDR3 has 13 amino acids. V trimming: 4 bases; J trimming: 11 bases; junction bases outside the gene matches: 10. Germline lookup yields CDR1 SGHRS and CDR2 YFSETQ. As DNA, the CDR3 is TGCGCCAGCAGCGACCAACTAGCGAGGGGGCAGTATTTT. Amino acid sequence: CASSDQLARGQYF.

As DNA, the CDR3 is TGTGCCAGCAGCCCCGGGACAGCAACTAATTCACCCCTCCACTTT. Translating gives CASSPGTATNSPLHF. The genes are TRBV7-2 and TRBJ1-6; 7 bases are a match to TRBD1. After removal of 5 bases from V and 6 bases from J, the junction contained 7 bases not matched to a gene. CDR1 is SGHTA, CDR2 FQGNSA, per germline. CDR3 length: 15 residues.

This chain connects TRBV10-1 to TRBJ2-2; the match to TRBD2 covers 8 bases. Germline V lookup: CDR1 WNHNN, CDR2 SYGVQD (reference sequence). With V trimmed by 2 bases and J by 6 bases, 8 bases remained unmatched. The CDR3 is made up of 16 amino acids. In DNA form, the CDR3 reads TGCGCCAGCAGTGAGACCCGCTACGGGGGGGCCGGGGAGCTGTTTTTT. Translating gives CASSETRYGGAGELFF.